This T cell receptor beta chain was sequenced for a study of CD8 T cells in Susac syndrome. RNA totalling about 0.45 to 1 ug underwent reverse transcription with random hexamers. The immunoSEQ assay covered 54 Vbeta and 13 Jbeta segments for CDR3. TCRdb analysed the immunoSEQ multiplex PCR reads with MiXCR anew, one entry per CDR3 protein. The sample carries roughly 150,000 distinct CDR3 sequences, around 95% recorded once. The multiple sclerosis control group comprised treatment-naive patients with stable or active relapsing-remitting disease. This clonotype was obtained from a human donor with multiple sclerosis. Sequenced material: CD8+ T cells from PBMCs.

CDR3 nucleotides: TGTGCCAGCACGGGGGTAGGCGCAAATGAGCAGTTCTTC. It is translated as CASTGVGANEQFF. This chain links TRBV9 with TRBJ2-1, with a weak D call TRBD2 (6 bases). Trimming removed 6 bases from V and 7 bases from J, with 14 bases in between. The CDR3 extends over 13 amino acids. Germline-derived CDR1 and CDR2 are SGDLS and YYNGEE.